The rows below give T cell receptor beta chains drawn from one sample of a study of breast tumors, draining lymph nodes, adjacent tissues. TCRdb processed the multiplex PCR reads anew with MiXCR; each CDR3 protein has one entry. The table includes around 300,000 distinct CDR3 sequences, 30% detected once. The sequenced sample consisted of axillary lymph node tissue. The receptors were sampled from a female donor with breast cancer. Some clones in this sample may be carry-over from other donors' samples. CDR3s include the opening cysteine and the closing phenylalanine or tryptophan. A D gene is named only where the DNA matches it firmly. Clone sizes are given selectively: once, few, many, or a class where the clone is expanded.

>TRBD1|TRBV12-3/TRBV12-4|-|TRBJ2-5
TGTGCCAGCAGCCCCATGACAGGGATGGAGACCCAGTACTTC
CASSPMTGMETQYF
>TRBD1|TRBV19|-|TRBJ1-1
TGTGCCAGTATGAGGACAGGAGGGATGGGAACTGAAGCTTTCTTT
CASMRTGGMGTEAFF
>-|TRBV20-1|many|TRBJ1-2
TGCAGTGCTACTCGGACAGCTAACTATGGCTACACCTTC
CSATRTANYGYTF
>TRBD2|TRBV12-3/TRBV12-4|-|TRBJ2-5
TGTGCCAGCAGCGCCGGGACTAGCGGGAGGATGGAAGAGACCCAGTACTTC
CASSAGTSGRMEETQYF
>-|TRBV6-2/TRBV6-3|many|TRBJ2-1
TGTGCCAGCAGTTACCCAGGGTATGAGCAGTTCTTC
CASSYPGYEQFF
>TRBD1|TRBV4-1|many|TRBJ2-5
TGTGCCAGCAGCCAGGGACAGGGTTCAGAGACCCAGTACTTC
CASSQGQGSETQYF
>TRBD1|TRBV7-3|-|TRBJ2-2
TGTGCCAGCAGCTTAGGCCTGACAGGGGGCTACGCGAACCCCGGGGAGCTGTTTTTT
CASSLGLTGGYANPGELFF
>-|TRBV12-3/TRBV12-4|-|TRBJ1-1
TGTGCCAGCAGTTTTAAGGGGAGGGGAACTGAAGCTTTCTTT
CASSFKGRGTEAFF
>-|TRBV24-1|-|TRBJ2-1
TGTGCCACCCAGACTAGTTTCAATGAGCAGTTCTTC
CATQTSFNEQFF
>-|TRBV19|many|TRBJ2-1
TGTGCCAGTAGTTTCCGGGGTCACAATGAGCAGTTCTTC
CASSFRGHNEQFF